This record looks at one T cell receptor (beta chain) sequence and its context. As yet, its antigen is unknown. RNA served as the template for amplifying TCR beta CDR3 regions. Scientists carried out first-round RT-PCR using HTBI primers and then a second-round multiplex PCR. TCRdb fed the multiplex PCR reads into MiXCR, producing one record per CDR3 protein. There are over a million distinct CDR3 sequences in the sample; about 40% occur only once, and 11% lies in the top ten. Clinical symptoms, serum thyroxine, TRAb, thyroid ultrasound and orbital computed tomography were relied on for diagnosis. This sample was included in a study of Graves' ophthalmopathy and Graves' hyperthyroidism. Study findings and constraints: The model's prediction of ophthalmopathy progression had roughly 70% sensitivity and approximately 72% specificity. The blood repertoire also included most expanded thyroid clonotypes above 0.001 frequency.

V was clipped by 4 bases and J by 5 bases, with 15 bases between them. Germline CDR1 and CDR2: MNHEY and SVGAGI. The CDR3 covers 14 residues. The specimen was peripheral blood or thyroid tissue (not recorded which). This chain connects TRBV6-5 to TRBJ2-7; D ambiguous. This TCR was recovered from an adult man with Graves' hyperthyroidism. DNA of the CDR3: TGTGCCAGCAGTTTCGACCCCCGACGGGACGAGCAGTACTTC. Protein product: CASSFDPRRDEQYF.